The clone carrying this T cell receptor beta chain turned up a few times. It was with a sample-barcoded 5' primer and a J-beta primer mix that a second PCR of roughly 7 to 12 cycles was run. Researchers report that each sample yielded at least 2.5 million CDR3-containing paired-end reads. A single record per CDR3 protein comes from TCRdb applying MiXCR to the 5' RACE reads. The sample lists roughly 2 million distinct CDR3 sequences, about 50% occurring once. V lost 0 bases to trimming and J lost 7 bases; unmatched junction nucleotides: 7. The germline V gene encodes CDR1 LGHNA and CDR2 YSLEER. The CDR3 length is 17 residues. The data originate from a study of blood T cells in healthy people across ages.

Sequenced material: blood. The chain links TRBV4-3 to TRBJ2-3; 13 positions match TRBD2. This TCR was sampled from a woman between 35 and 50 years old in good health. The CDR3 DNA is TGCGCCAGCAGCCAAGATATTACTAGCGGGGGGGCAAATACGCAGTATTTT. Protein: CASSQDITSGGANTQYF.